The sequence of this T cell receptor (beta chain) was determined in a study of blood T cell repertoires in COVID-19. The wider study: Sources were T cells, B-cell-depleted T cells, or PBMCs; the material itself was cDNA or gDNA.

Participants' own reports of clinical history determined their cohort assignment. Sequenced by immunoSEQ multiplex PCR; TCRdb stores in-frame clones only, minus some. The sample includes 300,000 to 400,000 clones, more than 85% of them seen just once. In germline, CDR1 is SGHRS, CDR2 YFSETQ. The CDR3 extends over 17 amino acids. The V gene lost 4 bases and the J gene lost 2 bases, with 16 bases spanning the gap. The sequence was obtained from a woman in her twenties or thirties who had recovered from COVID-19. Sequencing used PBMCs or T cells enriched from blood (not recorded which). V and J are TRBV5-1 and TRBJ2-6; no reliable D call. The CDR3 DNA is TGCGCCAGCAGCCCCGAGCCCCCGTTGGCTGGGGCCAACGTCCTGACTTTC. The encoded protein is CASSPEPPLAGANVLTF.